These T cell receptor beta chains were read from a single sample in a study of T cell clones after liver transplantation. Sequencing used immunoSEQ multiplex PCR; TCRdb keeps in-frame clones, though not all of them. The sample records tens of thousands of clones, 70% to 85% being singletons. The sequenced sample was CD4+ T cells from blood, obtained before liver transplant. All receptors derive from a human donor who received a liver transplant. The CDR3 runs from the conserved cysteine through the conserved F or W. The order of the fields is V gene, D gene, J gene, clone size, CDR3 protein, CDR3 DNA. D genes are given only for firm matches. Size is omitted from some rows. Given values are once, few, many or a class for expanded clones.

TRBV2,NA,TRBJ2-5,NA,CASRLSGETQYF,TGTGCCAGCAGGCTCAGTGGCGAGACCCAGTACTTC
TRBV25-1,NA,TRBJ2-1,NA,CASSESGSGRNGNEQFF,TGTGCCAGCAGTGAATCGGGTAGTGGGCGAAACGGGAATGAGCAGTTCTTC
TRBV28,NA,TRBJ2-1,NA,CASSLLSGTYNEQFF,TGTGCCAGCAGTTTGTTGTCGGGGACGTACAATGAGCAGTTCTTC
TRBV7-2,NA,TRBJ2-3,NA,CASSPQADTQYF,TGTGCCAGCAGCCCACAAGCCGATACGCAGTATTTT
TRBV6-1,TRBD1,TRBJ1-1,NA,CASTHRGLNTEAFF,TGTGCCAGCACTCACAGGGGGTTGAACACTGAAGCTTTCTTT
TRBV7-9,NA,TRBJ1-6,NA,CASSLGGDDGRSPLHF,TGTGCCAGCAGCTTGGGAGGGGACGACGGGCGGTCACCCCTCCACTTT
TRBV5-4,NA,TRBJ2-3,NA,CASSLRSGADTQYF,TGTGCCAGCAGCTTGAGATCGGGTGCAGATACGCAGTATTTT
TRBV19,NA,TRBJ2-2,few,CASRTTGSAGELFF,TGTGCCAGCAGGACAACAGGGTCGGCCGGGGAGCTGTTTTTT
TRBV6-1,NA,TRBJ2-3,NA,CASSQQRISTDTQYF,TGTGCCAGCAGTCAACAGCGAATTAGCACAGATACGCAGTATTTT
TRBV5-5,TRBD1,TRBJ1-1,NA,CASSEPDRHEAFF,TGTGCCAGCAGCGAACCGGACAGGCATGAAGCTTTCTTT
TRBV15,NA,TRBJ2-5,NA,CATSRPGTPKETQYF,TGTGCCACCAGCCGGCCCGGGACCCCCAAAGAGACCCAGTACTTC
TRBV2,NA,TRBJ2-1,NA,CASTGRTVSYNEQFF,TGTGCCAGCACCGGTCGTACGGTCTCCTACAATGAGCAGTTCTTC
TRBV5-4,NA,TRBJ1-2,NA,CASSLTTTDYGYTF,TGTGCCAGCAGCTTGACTACGACAGACTATGGCTACACCTTC
TRBV6-1,NA,TRBJ1-2,once,CASSEIGELGGYTF,TGTGCCAGCAGTGAAATTGGGGAGTTGGGTGGCTACACCTTC
TRBV7-3,TRBD2,TRBJ2-7,NA,CASSLTSGSYEQYF,TGTGCCAGCAGCTTGACTAGCGGGAGCTACGAGCAGTACTTC
TRBV11-2,TRBD2,TRBJ2-3,few,CASSSLQRGARTDTQYF,TGTGCCAGCAGCTCATTACAGCGGGGGGCTCGCACAGATACGCAGTATTTT
TRBV9,NA,TRBJ2-5,many,CASSNTGGYQETQYF,TGTGCCAGCAGCAATACCGGGGGATACCAAGAGACCCAGTACTTC
TRBV6-5,NA,TRBJ1-2,NA,CASGPPEGGYGYTF,TGTGCCAGCGGCCCTCCGGAAGGAGGCTATGGCTACACCTTC
TRBV9,NA,TRBJ2-2,NA,CASSVGRQGREINTGELFF,TGTGCCAGCAGCGTGGGTAGGCAGGGGCGAGAGATTAACACCGGGGAGCTGTTTTTT
TRBV7-2,NA,TRBJ2-5,NA,CASSFGDSGETQYF,TGTGCCAGCAGCTTCGGAGACAGTGGGGAGACCCAGTACTTC
TRBV6-1,NA,TRBJ1-2,NA,CASSVLGGESLDGYTF,TGTGCCAGCAGTGTTCTCGGTGGAGAATCCTTGGATGGCTACACCTTC
TRBV4-2,NA,TRBJ2-1,NA,CASSQESRETNEQFF,TGTGCCAGCAGCCAAGAAAGTCGGGAGACAAATGAGCAGTTCTTC
TRBV27,NA,TRBJ1-4,NA,CASTPRGGLSEKLFF,TGTGCCAGCACCCCCCGCGGGGGGCTGAGTGAAAAACTGTTTTTT
TRBV5-5,TRBD2,TRBJ2-7,NA,CASSLLSGEYEQYF,TGTGCCAGCAGCTTGCTTAGCGGGGAGTACGAGCAGTACTTC
TRBV11-3,NA,TRBJ2-2,few,CASSQGGQYPTGELFF,TGTGCCAGCAGTCAAGGGGGGCAGTACCCCACCGGGGAGCTGTTTTTT
TRBV15,NA,TRBJ1-4,NA,CATSRVNRRANEKLFF,TGTGCCACCAGCAGGGTGAACCGAAGGGCTAATGAAAAACTGTTTTTT
TRBV5-1,NA,TRBJ2-7,NA,CASSLEGPGSLAVEQYF,TGCGCCAGCAGCTTGGAAGGGCCGGGGAGTTTGGCGGTCGAGCAGTACTTC
TRBV7-9,TRBD1,TRBJ1-2,NA,CASSPRDRGLGGYTF,TGTGCCAGCAGCCCCCGGGACAGGGGGCTAGGTGGCTACACCTTC
TRBV18,TRBD2,TRBJ2-5,NA,CASSPKASGSQETQYF,TGTGCCAGCTCACCCAAGGCTAGCGGGAGCCAAGAGACCCAGTACTTC
TRBV5-1,TRBD2,TRBJ2-1,once,CASSLARGSNEQFF,TGCGCCAGCAGTCTCGCCCGCGGGAGCAATGAGCAGTTCTTC
TRBV9,NA,TRBJ1-3,NA,CASSVLGADTIYF,TGTGCCAGCAGCGTATTGGGGGCAGACACCATATATTTT
TRBV7-2,NA,TRBJ2-6,once,CASSANRASGANVLTF,TGTGCCAGCAGCGCGAACAGGGCCTCTGGGGCCAACGTCCTGACTTTC
TRBV2,NA,TRBJ1-2,NA,CASSRDMKLYTF,TGTGCCAGCAGCCGGGACATGAAGTTGTACACCTTC
TRBV6-5,NA,TRBJ2-7,NA,CASSYPRPYEQYF,TGTGCCAGCAGTTATCCCCGGCCCTACGAGCAGTACTTC
TRBV7-2,TRBD2,TRBJ2-7,NA,CASSALPSGSYEQYF,TGTGCCAGCAGCGCGCTGCCTAGCGGGAGCTACGAGCAGTACTTC
TRBV7-2,TRBD1,TRBJ1-5,NA,CASSSRTGVDQPQHF,TGTGCCAGCAGCTCGCGGACAGGGGTTGATCAGCCCCAGCATTTT
TRBV19,NA,TRBJ1-2,once,CASSLGQKSANYGYTF,TGTGCCAGTAGTCTAGGACAGAAGTCAGCTAACTATGGCTACACCTTC
TRBV4-1,TRBD2,TRBJ2-5,NA,CASSQALAGGQETQYF,TGCGCCAGCAGCCAGGCCCTAGCGGGGGGACAAGAGACCCAGTACTTC
TRBV5-1,TRBD1,TRBJ1-4,NA,CASSINSRGVGEKLFF,TGCGCCAGCAGCATCAACTCCAGGGGGGTAGGGGAAAAACTGTTTTTT
TRBV5-4,NA,TRBJ1-3,NA,CASSLLPMGGRSGNTIYF,TGTGCCAGCAGCTTGTTACCTATGGGGGGCCGCTCTGGAAACACCATATATTTT
TRBV7-2,NA,TRBJ2-7,NA,CASSLVAGEVGYEQYF,TGTGCCAGCAGCTTAGTAGCCGGAGAGGTCGGGTACGAGCAGTACTTC
TRBV19,TRBD2,TRBJ2-7,NA,CASSIASGRYEQYF,TGTGCCAGTAGTATAGCTAGCGGGAGGTACGAGCAGTACTTC
TRBV6-5,TRBD1,TRBJ1-1,NA,CASSPRTGVRTEAFF,TGTGCCAGCAGTCCGAGGACAGGGGTGCGAACTGAAGCTTTCTTT
TRBV7-2,NA,TRBJ1-1,NA,CASSLTGQGGTEAFF,TGTGCCAGCAGCTTAACGGGTCAGGGAGGAACTGAAGCTTTCTTT
TRBV7-7,NA,TRBJ2-1,NA,CASSPDPRANEQFF,TGTGCTAGCAGCCCGGACCCCCGAGCCAATGAGCAGTTCTTC
TRBV11-2,NA,TRBJ1-1,NA,CASSLIGVTEAFF,TGTGCCAGCAGCTTAATAGGGGTAACTGAAGCTTTCTTT
TRBV4-3,NA,TRBJ2-3,NA,CASSQSGRTDTQYF,TGCGCCAGCAGCCAAAGCGGGCGCACAGATACGCAGTATTTT
TRBV19,TRBD2,TRBJ2-3,NA,CASSKTSGGVNTQYF,TGTGCCAGTAGTAAGACTAGCGGGGGGGTAAATACGCAGTATTTT
TRBV29-1,NA,TRBJ2-5,NA,CSVRVVVGETQYF,TGCAGCGTGAGGGTAGTCGTGGGGGAGACCCAGTACTTC
TRBV30,NA,TRBJ2-6,once,CAWSVGGANVLTF,TGTGCCTGGAGTGTAGGCGGGGCCAACGTCCTGACTTTC
TRBV7-2,TRBD2,TRBJ2-7,NA,CASSLGVSGGLGEQYF,TGTGCCAGCAGCTTAGGTGTTAGCGGGGGACTCGGCGAGCAGTACTTC
TRBV9,TRBD2,TRBJ2-1,once,CASSVAGTSEQFF,TGTGCCAGCAGCGTAGCCGGGACTAGCGAGCAGTTCTTC